The text below deals with one TCR beta chain. Antigen: not known. This entry belongs to a study of cytomegalovirus exposure and HLA in healthy donors. Turning to the study itself: The 130 or so validation repertoires and the 666 first-cohort repertoires shared a platform, a later analysis reported.

The donors were in the approximately 120-subject validation cohort; that cohort was separate from the roughly 730-subject first cohort. Study results and limitations: In vitro data verified a few CMV-associated chains as specific for CMV antigens. Reports showed the classifier diagnosing cytomegalovirus status with high specificity and sensitivity.

Between the trimmed V and J ends, which lost 1 base and 3 bases, there was a span of 13 bases. The CDR3 covers 15 residues. Germline assignment: CDR1 SGHTA and CDR2 FQGNSA. The protocol was immunoSEQ multiplex PCR, while the TCRdb copy is restricted to in-frame clones and leaves out a portion. The sample shows under 300,000 clones, 90% of them seen only once. The sample consisted of PBMCs. V is TRBV7-2 and J is TRBJ2-7, with D maybe TRBD2 (5 bases). The origin of this receptor is a woman between 18 and 29 years old in good health and CMV-seronegative. The CDR3 DNA reads TGTGCCAGCAGCTTAGGCCCGGGAAGGGACTACGAGCAGTACTTC. It translates to CASSLGPGRDYEQYF.